These 29 T cell receptor beta chains were sequenced from one sample in a study of cytomegalovirus exposure and HLA in healthy donors. The study ran its PCR with 60 Vbeta and 13 Jbeta primers. The repertoire was sequenced with immunoSEQ multiplex PCR; TCRdb's copy has only in-frame clones and lacks some. The sample yields 120,000 to 150,000 clones, around 85% seen once. Sample: PBMCs. These receptors were collected from a woman aged 25-40 years in good health and CMV-seronegative.

This clone was counted a few times. The chain carries TRBV27 and TRBJ2-5, with 7 bases aligning to TRBD2. Germline CDR1 and CDR2: MNHEY and SMNVEV (reference sequence). Trimming at V came to 0 bases and at J to 1 base, leaving 5 bases not matched to a gene. There are 16 residues in the CDR3. The CDR3 is CASSLSWDYTQETQYF. DNA for the CDR3: TGTGCCAGCAGTTTATCTTGGGACTACACCCAAGAGACCCAGTACTTC.

The V and J genes are TRBV11-2 and TRBJ1-4, with D perhaps TRBD1 (6 bases). The CDR3 length is 14 residues. CDR1 SGHAT and CDR2 FQNNGV come from the germline V gene. Trimming took off 4 bases at V and 8 bases at J, with 14 bases between the two ends. CDR3 bases: TGTGCCAGCAGCTCTACAGGGAAGGGCGAAAAACTGTTTTTT. Protein product: CASSSTGKGEKLFF.

This chain's CDR3 is CASSMGQGVGQPQHF. In DNA form, the CDR3 reads TGTGCCAGCAGCATGGGACAGGGGGTGGGTCAGCCCCAGCATTTT. The chain combines TRBV5-6 with TRBJ1-5; TRBD1 aligns across 11 bases. The CDR3 runs to 15 residues. CDR1 is SGHDT and CDR2 is YYEEEE in the germline V gene. The trim removed 4 bases at V and 6 bases at J, leaving 6 bases unmatched. Together with reference TRBV5-6 and TRBJ1-5, the CDR3 gives the full variable domain: DAGVTQSPTHLIKTRGQQVTLRCSPKSGHDTVSWYQQALGQGPQFIFQYYEEEERQRGNFPDRFSGHQFPNYSSELNVNALLLGDSALYLCASSMGQGVGQPQHFGDGTRLSIL.

The chain has TRBV6-5 and TRBJ1-1, with D maybe TRBD1 (6 bases). V was shortened by 4 bases and J by 0 bases, with 9 bases between the two germline ends. Germline lookup yields CDR1 MNHEY and CDR2 SVGAGI. This CDR3 is 14 amino acids long. CDR3 DNA: TGTGCCAGCAGTTCTGACAGGTTGAACACTGAAGCTTTCTTT. Encoded protein: CASSSDRLNTEAFF.

This clone has a single count. The gene calls are TRBV7-9 and TRBJ2-7, with a possible D match to TRBD2 (5 bases). CDR1 SEHNR and CDR2 FQNEAQ come from the germline V gene (reference sequence). Trimming took off 5 bases at V and 2 bases at J, with 16 bases between the two ends. This CDR3 comprises 15 residues. The CDR3 is CASSIRTGSPYEQYF. The CDR3 coding sequence is TGTGCCAGCAGCATCCGGACTGGAAGCCCCTACGAGCAGTACTTC.

In its sample, this clone was seen once. The rearrangement joins TRBV28 to TRBJ1-2; no clear D. This CDR3 is built from 14 residues. V was clipped by 0 bases and J by 6 bases, with 11 bases between them. Germline V gene sequence: CDR1 MDHEN, CDR2 SYDVKM. CDR3 bases: TGTGCCAGCAGTTTATGGTCCGGGAATGATGGCTACACCTTC. It specifies CASSLWSGNDGYTF.

The genes are TRBV7-6 and TRBJ1-1; TRBD1 is a possible D gene (6 bases). V was clipped by 1 base and J by 0 bases, with 6 bases between them. Germline CDR1 and CDR2: SGHVS and FNYEAQ. This CDR3 is built from 14 residues. The CDR3 loop reads CASSLGGLNTEAFF. The CDR3 DNA reads as TGTGCCAGCAGCTTAGGGGGGCTGAACACTGAAGCTTTCTTT.

V usage is TRBV7-9 and J usage is TRBJ1-2; D call uncertain. This CDR3 contains 12 residues. Germline V gene lookup returns CDR1 SEHNR and CDR2 FQNEAQ (reference sequence). Trimming removed 1 base from V and 7 bases from J, with 7 bases in between. CDR3 DNA sequence: TGTGCCAGCAGCTTAGTTAGTATTGGCTACACCTTC. It translates to CASSLVSIGYTF.

This clone came up once. The chain couples TRBV7-2 to TRBJ2-3, with D possibly being TRBD2 (6 bases). V lost 1 base to trimming and J lost 1 base, with 12 bases between them. This CDR3 is built from 16 residues. Germline assignment: CDR1 SGHTA and CDR2 FQGNSA. This CDR3 is CASSLGASAGTDTQYF. CDR3 DNA: TGTGCCAGCAGCTTAGGGGCTAGCGCGGGCACAGATACGCAGTATTTT.

The CDR3 reads CASRAGTLREQFF. The CDR3, as DNA: TGCGCCAGCAGGGCCGGGACACTCCGTGAGCAGTTCTTC. This chain uses TRBV10-2 with TRBJ2-1; the D gene is possibly TRBD1 (6 bases). Trimming left V 6 bases short and J 9 bases short, with 15 bases between. CDR3 length equals 13 residues. The germline gives CDR1 WSHSY, CDR2 SAAADI.

For this clone: At the DNA level, this CDR3 is encoded by other sequences in the same sample as well. The chain recombines TRBV5-6 with TRBJ1-5, with unresolved D. Deletions cut 0 bases from V and 0 bases from J, with 7 bases between. The CDR3 totals 15 residues. Germline V CDR1 and CDR2: SGHDT, YYEEEE. The CDR3 bases are TGTGCCAGCAGCTTGGGCCAGTATAGCAATCAGCCCCAGCATTTT. Translated, it gives CASSLGQYSNQPQHF.

About this clone: Distinct nucleotide sequences in the sample also encode this CDR3. The CDR3 reads CASSLRSGVGTDTQYF. The CDR3 bases are TGTGCCAGCAGCTTAAGGTCAGGGGTCGGCACAGATACGCAGTATTTT. The chain employs TRBV5-5 and TRBJ2-3; D might be TRBD1 (6 bases). The ends were cut back, 2 bases at V and 1 base at J, with 14 bases in the middle. Germline CDR1 and CDR2: SGHKS and YYEKEE (reference sequence). The CDR3 sequence is 16 residues long.

The chain joins TRBV29-1 to TRBJ2-5; 13 positions match TRBD2. The CDR3 has 15 amino acids. Trimming at V came to 3 bases and at J to 1 base, leaving 2 bases not matched to a gene. CDR1 is SQVTM, CDR2 ANQGSEA, per germline. CDR3 bases: TGCAGCGTTGACGGGACTAGCGGGACCCAAGAGACCCAGTACTTC. This codes for CSVDGTSGTQETQYF.

About this clone: A read error may account for a junction end that differs from germline. The CDR3 here is CSSSLSPQDEQYF. The CDR3 coding sequence is TGTTCCAGCAGCTTATCCCCACAGGACGAGCAGTACTTC. The chain is built from TRBV7-9 and TRBJ2-7; D might be TRBD1 (5 bases). This CDR3 contains 13 residues. CDR1 and CDR2 (germline): SEHNR, FQNEAQ (reference sequence).

Ten or more counts support this clone. This chain links TRBV30 with TRBJ1-4; D may be TRBD1 (5 bases). Trimming shortened V by 2 bases and J by 3 bases, and 16 bases separated the two germline ends. CDR3 length: 16 residues. Germline lookup yields CDR1 GTSNPN and CDR2 SVGIG (reference sequence). The CDR3 sequence is CAWSRDAGRANEKLFF. DNA of the CDR3: TGTGCCTGGAGTAGGGACGCGGGGCGGGCTAATGAAAAACTGTTTTTT.

This chain uses TRBV5-6 with TRBJ2-3; possibly TRBD2 for D (6 bases). CDR3 length: 16 residues. Trimming removed 2 bases at V and 2 bases at J, with 15 bases between. The germline V gene has CDR1 SGHDT and CDR2 YYEEEE. CDR3 amino acids: CASSFSGTSYTDTQYF. Here the CDR3 DNA reads TGTGCCAGCAGCTTCTCCGGGACTTCGTACACAGATACGCAGTATTTT.

The chain joins TRBV9 to TRBJ2-1, with no clear D. Trimming stripped 7 bases from V and 0 bases from J, with 8 bases between. Germline values: CDR1 SGDLS, CDR2 YYNGEE. The CDR3 is made up of 13 amino acids. In DNA, the CDR3 is TGTGCCAGCGGAGTTAGCTCCTACAATGAGCAGTTCTTC. Its translation: CASGVSSYNEQFF.

This rearrangement joins TRBV27 to TRBJ1-6; 9 bases agree with TRBD1. The CDR3 has 15 residues. V shed 3 bases, J shed 10 bases, and the junction held 7 bases outside the gene matches. In germline, CDR1 is MNHEY, CDR2 SMNVEV (reference sequence). The CDR3 region is CASSLGDRDFSPLHF. The CDR3 DNA is TGTGCCAGCAGTTTGGGGGACAGGGATTTCTCACCCCTCCACTTT.

DNA for the CDR3: TGCGCCAGCAGTGAGTGGGGCTCGCCCTACGAGCAGTACTTC. It specifies CASSEWGSPYEQYF. The genes are TRBV10-1 and TRBJ2-7; TRBD1 might be the D (5 bases). The CDR3 sequence is 14 residues long. V was shortened by 1 base and J by 2 bases, with 9 bases between the two germline ends. The V gene's germline CDR1 is WNHNN and CDR2 SYGVQD (reference sequence).

V is TRBV5-1 and J is TRBJ1-1; a possible D gene is TRBD1 (5 bases). Germline V lookup: CDR1 SGHRS, CDR2 YFSETQ. V was cut by 7 bases and J by 6 bases, with 13 bases left in between. This CDR3 is built from 12 residues. The CDR3 region has the DNA TGCGCCAGCCAGCAGGGAACGGCTGAAGCTTTCTTT. It codes for CASQQGTAEAFF.

Comment on this clone: The junction departs from germline at one end; a sequencing error may be responsible. The V and J genes are TRBV7-9 and TRBJ1-1; no reliable D call. This CDR3 is 16 amino acids long. Germline V gene lookup returns CDR1 SEHNR and CDR2 FQNEAQ (reference sequence). The CDR3, as DNA: TGTTCCAGCAGCTTAGCCTTATCCGCGGTGAACACTGAAGCTTTCTTT. It codes for CSSSLALSAVNTEAFF.

V usage is TRBV21-1 and J usage is TRBJ2-2; the table's D gene call, TRBD1, was not cross checked with the DNA. TRBV21-1 is labeled a pseudogene. The CDR3 totals 15 residues. The DNA for the CDR3 is TGTGCCAGCCGAACCGGACAGGGAGGCACCGGGGAGCTGTTTTTT. Translating it yields CASRTGQGGTGELFF.

The chain is built from TRBV7-9 and TRBJ2-2, with D perhaps TRBD2 (6 bases). CDR1 SEHNR and CDR2 FQNEAQ come from the germline V gene (reference sequence). Trimming cost V 2 bases and J 2 bases, with 15 bases left between them. The length of the CDR3 is 17 residues. DNA of the CDR3: TGTGCCAGCAGCTTACTAATCCGGGACTCTAACACCGGGGAGCTGTTTTTT. This translates into CASSLLIRDSNTGELFF.

The chain recombines TRBV30 with TRBJ2-5; 7 bases match TRBD1. The J call is uncertain, as TRBJ2-7 better fits the DNA end. The CDR3 has 13 amino acids. Germline loops: CDR1 GTSNPN, CDR2 SVGIG (reference sequence). The CDR3 is CAWSSGTAYEQYF. The DNA for the CDR3 is TGTGCCTGGAGCTCCGGGACAGCCTACGAGCAGTACTTC.

The chain combines TRBV11-3 with TRBJ2-7; D remains unclear. The CDR3 sequence is 14 residues long. Germline CDR1 and CDR2: SGHNT and YENEEA. With 1 base removed from V and 0 bases from J, the gap between germline ends came to 7 bases. The CDR3 DNA follows: TGTGCCAGCAGCTTAGGAGGCAGCTCCTACGAGCAGTACTTC. Protein sequence: CASSLGGSSYEQYF. Supplemented by reference TRBV11-3 and TRBJ2-7, the full variable domain reads EAGVVQSPRYKIIEKKQPVAFWCNPISGHNTLYWYLQNLGQGPELLIRYENEEAVDDSQLPKDRFSAERLKGVDSTLKIQPAELGDSAVYLCASSLGGSSYEQYFGPGTRLTVT.

V and J are TRBV7-2 and TRBJ1-2; 8 nucleotides agree with TRBD1. The CDR3 extends over 17 amino acids. The germline V gene has CDR1 SGHTA and CDR2 FQGNSA. Trimming cost V 2 bases and J 3 bases; bases outside gene matches: 11. The CDR3 reads CASSLSGGVEDYYGYTF. CDR3 DNA: TGTGCCAGCAGCTTATCAGGGGGCGTTGAGGACTACTATGGCTACACCTTC. The whole variable domain, remainder taken from reference TRBV7-2 and TRBJ1-2, is GAGVSQSPSNKVTEKGKDVELRCDPISGHTALYWYRQSLGQGLEFLIYFQGNSAPDKSGLPSDRFSAERTGGSVSTLTIQRTQQEDSAVYLCASSLSGGVEDYYGYTFGSGTRLTVV.

The V gene is TRBV30, the J gene TRBJ2-1; 8 nucleotides agree with TRBD1. The V gene's germline CDR1 is GTSNPN and CDR2 SVGIG (reference sequence). Losses at the gene ends were 1 base for V and 15 bases for J; bases not matched to a gene: 8. The CDR3 is 12 amino acids. CDR3 loop: CAWSDSRGLGFF. In DNA, the CDR3 is TGTGCCTGGAGTGACTCCAGGGGGCTGGGGTTCTTC.

This clone was seen a single time. The V and J genes are TRBV6-5 and TRBJ1-3, with 11 bases identical to TRBD1. Germline V gives CDR1 MNHEY, CDR2 SVGAGI. V lost 6 bases to trimming and J lost 2 bases; unmatched junction nucleotides: 3. The CDR3 covers 15 residues. The CDR3 loop is CASSRDRGAGNTIYF. The DNA for the CDR3 is TGTGCCAGCAGCCGGGACAGGGGGGCTGGAAACACCATATATTTT.

The rearrangement uses TRBV7-8 and TRBJ2-3; D not certain. The germline V and J ends were trimmed by 1 base and 2 bases, with 4 bases remaining between them. This CDR3 contains 13 residues. Per germline, CDR1 SGHVS and CDR2 FQNEAQ. CDR3 residues: CASSLDYTDTQYF. CDR3 DNA sequence: TGTGCCAGCAGCTTAGACTACACAGATACGCAGTATTTT.